At least ten counts were recorded for the clone carrying this TCR beta chain. This entry is derived from a study of T cells in Graves' hyperthyroidism and ophthalmopathy. The CDR3 totals 17 residues. With 1 base clipped from V and 2 bases from J, the junction kept 8 bases outside the gene matches. Germline CDR1 SNHLY, CDR2 FYNNEI. The investigators amplified TCR beta CDR3 regions from RNA transcripts. A first-round RT-PCR of the TCR CDR3 used the HTBI primer set. MiXCR, applied by TCRdb to the multiplex PCR reads, yields one record per CDR3 protein. The sample lists approximately 640,000 distinct CDR3 sequences, 15% to 20% occurring once.

This receptor was obtained from a man between 50 and 59 years old with Graves' hyperthyroidism. The rearrangement uses TRBV2 and TRBJ2-1, with 7 bases lining up with TRBD2. What was sequenced was blood. The CDR3: CASSEGGGSLPYNEQFF. The CDR3 DNA reads as TGTGCCAGCAGTGAAGGGGGCGGGAGCTTGCCCTACAATGAGCAGTTCTTC.